A single sample gave rise to the 8 T cell receptor beta chains below, sequenced in a study of T cell responses to AZD1222 COVID-19 vaccine. Clones were sequenced by immunoSEQ multiplex PCR, and TCRdb holds only the in-frame ones, with some missing. The sample shows 130,000 to 150,000 clones, about 92% of them seen only once. This material consisted of peripheral blood, taken on day 0 of AZD1222 vaccination. These receptor sequences come from an adult in good health.

The rearrangement links TRBV20-1 to TRBJ2-1; weak D call: TRBD2 (5 bases). CDR1 and CDR2 from the germline V gene are DFQATT and SNEGSKA (reference sequence). Trimming stripped 3 bases from V and 7 bases from J, with 16 bases between. The CDR3 consists of 14 residues. Here the CDR3 reads CSASVDYYRNEQFF. CDR3 sequence (DNA): TGCAGTGCTAGTGTCGACTATTATAGGAATGAGCAGTTCTTC.

The gene calls are TRBV24-1 and TRBJ2-1; 7 positions match TRBD1. Trimming removed 3 bases from V and 3 bases from J; junction bases left unmatched: 4. Germline V gene sequence: CDR1 KGHDR, CDR2 SFDVKD. There are 15 residues in the CDR3. CDR3 amino acids: CATSDPDRDYNEQFF. The CDR3, as DNA: TGTGCCACCAGTGATCCAGACAGGGACTACAATGAGCAGTTCTTC.

The chain joins TRBV10-3 to TRBJ2-7; D gene uncertain. The germline V gene has CDR1 ENHRY and CDR2 SYGVKD. Deletions cut 4 bases from V and 0 bases from J, with 10 bases between. The CDR3 sequence is 14 residues long. The CDR3 DNA is TGTGCCATCAGTGGTAACGGCGCCTCCTACGAGCAGTACTTC. It specifies CAISGNGASYEQYF.

This sequence joins TRBV10-3 and TRBJ2-7; D is perhaps TRBD2 (6 bases). Germline V gives CDR1 ENHRY, CDR2 SYGVKD. Trimming stripped 4 bases from V and 0 bases from J, with 19 bases between. The CDR3 has 17 amino acids. The CDR3 loop reads CAISGGVGGMPSYEQYF. In DNA, the CDR3 is TGTGCCATCAGTGGGGGTGTAGGCGGGATGCCCTCCTACGAGCAGTACTTC.

This sequence joins TRBV11-2 and TRBJ1-2; the D is unclear. V dropped 5 bases and J dropped 4 bases, with 8 bases sitting between them. The germline gives CDR1 SGHAT, CDR2 FQNNGV. The length of the CDR3 is 12 residues. The CDR3 spells CASSPEGYGYTF. CDR3 DNA: TGTGCCAGCAGCCCCGAAGGCTATGGCTACACCTTC.

This chain connects TRBV27 to TRBJ2-2, with TRBD2 identical over 13 bases. V trimming: 8 bases; J trimming: 1 base; junction bases outside the gene matches: 4. Germline V lookup: CDR1 MNHEY, CDR2 SMNVEV (reference sequence). CDR3 length: 16 amino acids. The CDR3 DNA reads TGTGCCAGCTCCCGACTAGCGGGAGGGAACACCGGGGAGCTGTTTTTT. This gives the protein CASSRLAGGNTGELFF.

This chain links TRBV27 with TRBJ1-1; D gene uncertain. In germline, CDR1 is MNHEY, CDR2 SMNVEV (reference sequence). V shed 2 bases and J shed 0 bases, with 13 bases lying between them. This CDR3 has 16 amino acids. This CDR3 is CASSLIGVQVNTEAFF. CDR3 sequence (DNA): TGTGCCAGCAGTTTAATCGGGGTTCAGGTGAACACTGAAGCTTTCTTT.

For the CDR3, the DNA is TGTGCCAGCAGCCAAGGATTAGCCAAAAACATTCAGTACTTC. It encodes CASSQGLAKNIQYF. The rearrangement uses TRBV7-2 and TRBJ2-4, with D unresolved. V was clipped by 5 bases and J by 0 bases, with 8 bases between them. The CDR3 length is 14 residues. Germline CDR1 reads SGHTA; CDR2 reads FQGNSA.